Reported below is one TCR beta chain. The germline gene is not matched at one end of the junction; a read error may be the cause. Germline V gene sequence: CDR1 SGHAT, CDR2 FQDESV (reference sequence). The CDR3 length is 12 residues. TCR beta cDNA was prepared out of approximately 470 ng total RNA by means of a constant-region primer. Three-round nested multiplex PCR performed with slightly modified ARM-PCR produced the TCR beta libraries. Running 10 cycles apiece, the first two PCR rounds relied on TRBV1-TRBV30 forward primers together with a C-beta reverse primer. Using its own MiXCR run on the multiplex PCR reads, TCRdb lists one record per CDR3 protein. Of about 30,000 distinct CDR3 sequences in the sample, around two thirds are singletons; the top ten hold about 30%. The study co-extracted DNA and RNA from about 20-30 mg of unsorted bulk tissue. This entry is derived from a study of tumor-infiltrating lymphocytes in primary liver carcinoma.

Material for sequencing was liver tumor tissue from sampling region 3. Subset defined: tumor region T3, left-lateral pole. V usage is TRBV11-1 and J usage is TRBJ2-7, with a weak D call TRBD2 (5 bases). The source of this sequence is a young woman with primary liver carcinoma and hepatitis B virus infection. CDR3 bases: TGTGCCAGGAGCTTCGCGGGTTACGAGCAGTACTTC. This gives the protein CARSFAGYEQYF.